This passage covers 27 T cell receptor beta chains from one sample sequenced in a study of neurological immune-mediated disorders. One entry per CDR3 protein, called by TCRdb with MiXCR from the 5' RACE reads. The sample holds 45,000 to 65,000 distinct CDR3 sequences, approximately 8.4% seen once. Time point meaning: longitudinal time-point 3. Sequences were obtained from PBMCs. The receptors come from a woman aged 40 to 50 in good health.

The gene calls are TRBV6-2 or TRBV6-3 and TRBJ1-1, with D unresolved. Germline lookup yields CDR1 MNHEY and CDR2 SVGEGT. The CDR3 length is 14 residues. V lost 5 bases and J 0 bases, leaving 10 bases between the germline ends. CDR3 in amino acids: CASSQKQLNTEAFF. Here the CDR3 DNA reads TGTGCCAGCAGTCAAAAACAGCTGAACACTGAAGCTTTCTTT.

This clonotype has a count of ten or more. The chain employs TRBV29-1 and TRBJ2-2, with 8 positions matching TRBD2. Germline V lookup: CDR1 SQVTM, CDR2 ANQGSEA. V was pared by 1 base and J by 6 bases, with 7 bases of the junction left unmatched. This CDR3 contains 15 residues. The CDR3 protein is CSVEASGGAPGELFF. CDR3 DNA: TGCAGCGTTGAAGCCTCGGGGGGGGCCCCCGGGGAGCTGTTTTTT.

This clonotype was counted at least ten times. This chain joins TRBV29-1 and TRBJ1-2, with 7 bases that match TRBD1. With 2 bases clipped from V and 4 bases from J, the junction kept 4 bases outside the gene matches. Germline V gives CDR1 SQVTM, CDR2 ANQGSEA. The CDR3 loop spans 13 amino acids. This CDR3 is CSVETGETYGYTF. The CDR3 nucleotides are TGCAGCGTTGAAACAGGGGAAACCTATGGCTACACCTTC.

This clonotype was detected ten times or more. This chain joins TRBV7-2 and TRBJ1-4; D ambiguous. CDR3 size: 13 residues. V lost 2 bases, J lost 6 bases, and 7 bases lay in between. Germline assignment: CDR1 SGHTA and CDR2 FQGNSA. Here the CDR3 reads CASSLSKDEKLFF. The CDR3 DNA is TGTGCCAGCAGCTTATCCAAGGATGAAAAACTGTTTTTT. The complete variable domain, with remaining parts taken from reference TRBV7-2 and TRBJ1-4, reads GAGVSQSPSNKVTEKGKDVELRCDPISGHTALYWYRQSLGQGLEFLIYFQGNSAPDKSGLPSDRFSAERTGGSVSTLTIQRTQQEDSAVYLCASSLSKDEKLFFGSGTQLSVL.

This clonotype was found many times. This chain connects TRBV21-1 to TRBJ1-2. TRBV21-1 is recorded as a pseudogene. The CDR3 spans 14 residues. The DNA for the CDR3 is TGTGCCAGCAGCAAAGAGGCTGGAGTCTATGGCTACACCTTC. This translates into CASSKEAGVYGYTF.

This clonotype was seen many times. The chain couples TRBV20-1 to TRBJ2-3; 12 bases are shared with TRBD2. The V segment lost 6 bases and the J segment 1 base; nucleotides outside the gene matches: 23. The CDR3 is 21 amino acids. From germline, CDR1 is DFQATT and CDR2 SNEGSKA (reference sequence). The CDR3 reads CSAYDRALAGGPRFRTDTQYF. The CDR3 nucleotides read TGCAGTGCCTATGACAGGGCGCTAGCGGGAGGGCCCCGGTTCCGCACAGATACGCAGTATTTT.

This clonotype was detected many times. The chain joins TRBV5-1 to TRBJ2-7; no clear D. This CDR3 contains 14 residues. Trimming left V 3 bases short and J 2 bases short, with 12 bases between. Germline CDR1 reads SGHRS; CDR2 reads YFSETQ. CDR3 amino acids: CASSYLTNTYEQYF. In DNA, the CDR3 is TGCGCCAGCAGCTACCTAACTAACACCTACGAGCAGTACTTC. The variable domain in full, completed from reference TRBV5-1 and TRBJ2-7, reads KAGVTQTPRYLIKTRGQQVTLSCSPISGHRSVSWYQQTPGQGLQFLFEYFSETQRNKGNFPGRFSGRQFSNSRSEMNVSTLELGDSALYLCASSYLTNTYEQYFGPGTRLTVT.

This clonotype was detected ten times or more. The rearrangement links TRBV5-1 to TRBJ1-1, with 7 bases that match TRBD1. The CDR3 consists of 15 residues. V gave up 4 bases and J gave up 4 bases; unmatched junction bases: 10. Germline-derived CDR1 and CDR2 are SGHRS and YFSETQ. CDR3 sequence reads: CASSDRDRGSTEAFF. CDR3 sequence (DNA): TGCGCCAGCAGCGACAGGGACAGAGGGAGCACTGAAGCTTTCTTT.

This clonotype came up many times. The V gene is TRBV24-1, the J gene TRBJ2-1, with 10 bases that match TRBD2. The CDR3 loop spans 14 amino acids. Looked up from germline, CDR1 is KGHDR and CDR2 is SFDVKD. After removal of 6 bases from V and 4 bases from J, the junction contained 2 bases not matched to a gene. The CDR3 coding sequence is TGTGCCACCAGTCGAGCGGGAGGGTACAATGAGCAGTTCTTC. It encodes CATSRAGGYNEQFF.

The table lists this clonotype with many counts. This sequence joins TRBV5-1 and TRBJ1-1; TRBD1 matches at 7 bases. The trim removed 4 bases at V and 0 bases at J, leaving 6 bases unmatched. Germline CDR1 SGHRS, CDR2 YFSETQ. The CDR3 has 15 residues. The CDR3 is CASSPRDSMNTEAFF. DNA of the CDR3: TGCGCCAGCAGCCCCCGGGACAGCATGAACACTGAAGCTTTCTTT.

In its sample, this clonotype was seen many times. V gene TRBV20-1 combines with J gene TRBJ2-3; TRBD2 matches 8 bases. CDR3 length: 16 amino acids. Germline CDR1 DFQATT, CDR2 SNEGSKA (reference sequence). V lost 6 bases to trimming and J lost 2 bases; unmatched junction nucleotides: 13. The DNA for the CDR3 is TGCAGTGCGAAAACCGGGACTAGGGCTATCACAGATACGCAGTATTTT. Encoded protein: CSAKTGTRAITDTQYF.

The table lists this clonotype with many counts. V usage is TRBV4-3 and J usage is TRBJ1-1; D remains ambiguous. CDR3 size: 14 residues. Trimming removed 3 bases from V and 8 bases from J, with 16 bases in between. Germline CDR1 and CDR2: LGHNA and YSLEER. This CDR3 is CASSHSNLQAEAFF. The CDR3 bases are TGCGCCAGCAGCCACTCAAACCTCCAGGCAGAAGCTTTCTTT.

At least ten counts were recorded for this clonotype. The chain joins TRBV5-1 to TRBJ1-1; D might be TRBD1 (5 bases). The V and J ends lost 4 bases and 5 bases respectively, with 15 bases between them. Germline CDR1 reads SGHRS; CDR2 reads YFSETQ. The CDR3 has 14 amino acids. Written as DNA, the CDR3 is TGCGCCAGCAGCCCCTCGGTGGGGCAGACTGAAGCTTTCTTT. Its translation is CASSPSVGQTEAFF.

Ten or more counts support this clonotype. The V and J genes are TRBV3-1 and TRBJ1-5; no clear D gene. This CDR3 region has 15 residues. The germline gives CDR1 LGHDT, CDR2 YNNKEL (reference sequence). Trimming removed 1 base at V and 4 bases at J, with 11 bases between. The CDR3 is CASSQGSGSNQPQHF. In DNA, the CDR3 is TGTGCCAGCAGCCAAGGGTCGGGGAGTAATCAGCCCCAGCATTTT.

In its sample, this clonotype was seen many times. This chain joins TRBV10-1 and TRBJ2-7, with D possibly matching TRBD1 (6 bases). The ends were cut back, 2 bases at V and 6 bases at J, with 14 bases in the middle. The CDR3 has 14 residues. Per germline, CDR1 WNHNN and CDR2 SYGVQD (reference sequence). CDR3 sequence (DNA): TGCGCCAGCAGTGAGACCTCAGGGGTGGGCGAGCAGTACTTC. It specifies CASSETSGVGEQYF.

The V call is TRBV10-1, the J call TRBJ2-2; 7 bases are shared with TRBD2. The CDR3 spans 14 residues. CDR1 and CDR2 from the germline V gene are WNHNN and SYGVQD (reference sequence). V lost 6 bases to trimming and J lost 0 bases; unmatched junction nucleotides: 1. The CDR3 DNA sequence: TGCGCCAGCAGCGGACTAGCGAACACCGGGGAGCTGTTTTTT. The encoded protein is CASSGLANTGELFF.

This clonotype was detected ten times or more. The genes are TRBV20-1 and TRBJ2-7, with no clear D. Germline CDR1 DFQATT, CDR2 SNEGSKA (reference sequence). V was shortened by 2 bases and J by 0 bases, with 5 bases between the two germline ends. The CDR3 length is 12 residues. CDR3 DNA sequence: TGCAGTGCTAGAAGGGACTCCTACGAGCAGTACTTC. Protein: CSARRDSYEQYF.

This clonotype was counted many times. The V and J genes are TRBV12-3 or TRBV12-4 and TRBJ2-3, with 8 bases matching TRBD1. This CDR3 contains 16 residues. V lost 4 bases to trimming and J lost 6 bases; unmatched junction nucleotides: 12. The CDR3 loop is CASSSRQGLVSDTQYF. DNA for the CDR3: TGTGCCAGCAGTTCCCGACAGGGGTTAGTGTCCGATACGCAGTATTTT.

This clonotype was counted at least ten times. The DNA for the CDR3 is TGTGCCAGCAGCTTAGGGGGAATCAACACTGAAGCTTTCTTT. Its translation is CASSLGGINTEAFF. V is TRBV7-8 and J is TRBJ1-1; no definite D call. Germline V gene sequence: CDR1 SGHVS, CDR2 FQNEAQ. The V end was cut by 1 base, the J end by 2 bases, with 8 bases between. The CDR3 consists of 14 residues.

This clonotype has ten or more counts. The chain employs TRBV10-2 and TRBJ1-1; D might be TRBD1 (5 bases). From germline, CDR1 is WSHSY and CDR2 SAAADI. Trimming removed 0 bases from V and 1 base from J, with 9 bases in between. The CDR3 runs to 15 residues. CDR3 protein: CASSESGEPNTEAFF. CDR3 DNA: TGCGCCAGCAGTGAGTCAGGGGAGCCGAACACTGAAGCTTTCTTT.

This clonotype has a count of ten or more. This sequence joins TRBV7-2 and TRBJ1-3; the match to TRBD1 covers 7 bases. The CDR3 totals 13 residues. Germline-derived CDR1 and CDR2 are SGHTA and FQGNSA. With V trimmed by 3 bases and J by 4 bases, 0 bases remained unmatched. CDR3 coding DNA: TGTGCCAGCAGCTTGGGACAGGGAAACACCATATATTTT. It specifies CASSLGQGNTIYF.

This clonotype occurred many times. V gene TRBV27 combines with J gene TRBJ1-2, with D unclear. Trimming removed 2 bases at V and 0 bases at J, with 7 bases between. The CDR3 contains 14 residues. From germline, CDR1 is MNHEY and CDR2 SMNVEV (reference sequence). In nucleotides, the CDR3 is TGTGCCAGCAGTTTAATAGGGACTAACTATGGCTACACCTTC. Amino acid sequence: CASSLIGTNYGYTF.

This clonotype was recorded many times. The J gene is TRBJ1-1, the V gene TRBV5-1; TRBD1 might be the D (6 bases). The CDR3 is 16 residues long. The germline CDR1 and CDR2 sequences are SGHRS and YFSETQ. V lost 2 bases and J 0 bases, leaving 14 bases between the germline ends. The CDR3 bases are TGCGCCAGCAGCTTTTTGCCCACAGGGATGAACACTGAAGCTTTCTTT. The encoded protein is CASSFLPTGMNTEAFF.

Many counts were recorded for this clonotype. The chain is built from TRBV20-1 and TRBJ2-3, with a weak D call TRBD2 (6 bases). Germline V gives CDR1 DFQATT, CDR2 SNEGSKA (reference sequence). The CDR3 has 16 amino acids. V was pared by 4 bases and J by 0 bases, with 17 bases between. This CDR3 reads CSATQRRETSTDTQYF. The CDR3 DNA is TGCAGTGCTACCCAACGGCGGGAAACTAGCACAGATACGCAGTATTTT.

This clonotype was detected many times. The chain uses TRBV6-5 and TRBJ2-1; 11 positions match TRBD2. The CDR3 spans 14 residues. CDR1 is MNHEY, CDR2 SVGAGI, per germline. The ends lost 6 bases at V and 4 bases at J; junction bases unmatched: 2. The CDR3 bases are TGTGCCAGCAGCACTAGCGGGGGATACAATGAGCAGTTCTTC. Amino acids: CASSTSGGYNEQFF.

This clonotype was observed many times. V gene TRBV5-1 combines with J gene TRBJ1-1; 12 nucleotides line up with TRBD1. Germline CDR1 reads SGHRS; CDR2 reads YFSETQ. The CDR3 covers 14 residues. The trim removed 3 bases at V and 6 bases at J, leaving 3 bases unmatched. CDR3 DNA sequence: TGCGCCAGCAGCTCCGGGACAGGGGGCTCTGAAGCTTTCTTT. It encodes CASSSGTGGSEAFF.

In this sample, this clonotype turned up many times. The genes are TRBV5-1 and TRBJ1-2, with no clear D. Germline V gives CDR1 SGHRS, CDR2 YFSETQ. This CDR3 spans 14 amino acids. V lost 0 bases to trimming and J lost 8 bases, with 14 bases between them. The CDR3 DNA sequence: TGCGCCAGCAGCTTGGGGGATGACCTCGGCGGCTACACCTTC. This translates into CASSLGDDLGGYTF.